The T cell receptor beta chain described here comes from a study of blood T cells in healthy people across ages. Overall study results and limits: A conclusive naive versus antigen-experienced comparison was prevented by the unsorted PBMCs. A greater number of naive CD4+ cells and higher diversity distinguished long-lived donors from aged donors.

A remark on this clonotype: Its antigen is undetermined. A much larger clone differs by one base, so this may be a read error.

Next came a second PCR, run for roughly 6 to 11 cycles, which used a sample-barcoded 5' primer along with a J-beta primer mix. In TCRdb, the 5' RACE reads were re-called with MiXCR into one record per CDR3 protein. The profile shows roughly 800,000 distinct CDR3 sequences, about 34% of them singletons. Every donor contributed roughly 10 milliliters of peripheral blood by blood draw. Sequencing input: blood. The receptor's source is a man aged 18 to 29 in good health.

The CDR3 region is CASSDRAGYNEQYF. The CDR3 coding sequence is TGTGCCAGCAGCGACCGAGCGGGTTACAATGAGCAGTACTTC. The genes are TRBV12-3 or TRBV12-4 and TRBJ2-1, with TRBD2 as a possible D gene (6 bases). The last part of the DNA fits TRBJ2-7 better; the J call may be wrong. The CDR3 extends over 14 amino acids.